Listed below are T cell receptor beta chains from one sample, sequenced in a study of T cell responses to AZD1222 COVID-19 vaccine. Only in-frame clones appear in the TCRdb table, and some are missing; sequencing was by immunoSEQ multiplex PCR. The data contain more than 90,000 clones, roughly 80% of them singletons. The sample was peripheral blood, taken 28 days after the second AZD1222 dose. Every receptor here comes from an adult who received the AZD1222 COVID-19 vaccine. Each CDR3 is given with its conserved first and last residue. Fields, in order: V gene, J gene, clone size, CDR3 protein. Rows may omit the clone size; those that give it use once, few, many or a size class.

>TRBV29-1|TRBJ2-1|-
CSVGREGEQFF
>TRBV18|TRBJ2-5|once
CASSPVAEGTQYF
>TRBV6-5|TRBJ1-1|-
CASSGLNTEAFF
>TRBV10-1|TRBJ2-2|-
CASSDGTNTGELFF
>TRBV2|TRBJ2-6|-
CASSGDRGRSSNVLTF
>TRBV6-2/TRBV6-3|TRBJ1-1|-
CASSDSTEAFF
>TRBV19|TRBJ2-2|-
CASNPPGQGISGELFF
>TRBV6-5|TRBJ2-7|-
CASSQNRGPYEQYF
>TRBV6-6|TRBJ2-3|-
CASSLVAGGPTDTQYF
>TRBV18|TRBJ2-7|-
CASSGNRGEQYF
>TRBV2|TRBJ2-1|once
CASSAKGGASYNEQFF
>TRBV2|TRBJ1-2|once
CASSEFRAQRGYTF
>TRBV9|TRBJ2-2|-
CASSIPWKTKNTGELFF
>TRBV5-1|TRBJ2-2|-
CASRREPRDTGELFF